Below, 7 T cell receptor beta chains from the same sample are listed, as sequenced in a study of shared clonotypes between healthy human individuals. Here immunoSEQ multiplex PCR was the method, and the copy in TCRdb shows in-frame clones only, minus some. The data contain some 2.3 million clones, approximately 93% of them singletons. The sequencing sample was made of naive CD4+ T cells from PBMCs. Subset specified: CD45RA+ positively selected. The receptors were sampled from a man between 18 and 29 years old in good health. Some clones in this sample may be carry-over from other donors' samples.

The chain couples TRBV6-5 to TRBJ1-5, with TRBD1 matching over 9 bases. In germline, CDR1 is MNHEY, CDR2 SVGAGI. CDR3 length: 14 residues. Trimming took 7 bases from V and 0 from J; bases not matched to a gene: 1. CDR3 coding DNA: TGTGCCAGCATGGGACAGGGTAGCAATCAGCCCCAGCATTTT. This codes for CASMGQGSNQPQHF.

This chain joins TRBV4-1 and TRBJ2-1; TRBD2 agrees at 8 bases. The CDR3 contains 16 residues. V trimming: 0 bases; J trimming: 4 bases; junction bases outside the gene matches: 5. Germline V gives CDR1 MGHRA, CDR2 YSYEKL. CDR3 amino acids: CASSQDPSGRYNEQFF. The CDR3 region has the DNA TGCGCCAGCAGCCAAGATCCCAGCGGGAGATACAATGAGCAGTTCTTC.

The chain links TRBV28 to TRBJ2-7, with 8 positions matching TRBD2. The V segment lost 6 bases and the J segment 3 bases; nucleotides outside the gene matches: 7. The germline CDR1 and CDR2 sequences are MDHEN and SYDVKM. This CDR3 spans 14 amino acids. The CDR3 DNA follows: TGTGCCAGCAGGACCCGACTAGCGAGCTACGAGCAGTACTTC. It translates to CASRTRLASYEQYF.

This clone has a single count. The genes are TRBV7-3 and TRBJ2-1, with 7 bases lining up with TRBD1. The germline gives CDR1 SGHTA, CDR2 FQGTGA. The trim removed 0 bases at V and 3 bases at J, leaving 2 bases unmatched. The CDR3 length is 15 residues. The CDR3 DNA sequence: TGTGCCAGCAGCTTAACGGACAGGAGCTACAATGAGCAGTTCTTC. This gives the protein CASSLTDRSYNEQFF.

The chain couples TRBV7-9 to TRBJ1-1; unclear D gene. Deletions cut 7 bases from V and 1 base from J, with 10 bases between. The germline CDR1 and CDR2 sequences are SEHNR and FQNEAQ (reference sequence). The CDR3 length is 13 residues. In DNA form, the CDR3 reads TGTGCCAGCACCGCTCAGGAGAACACTGAAGCTTTCTTT. It codes for CASTAQENTEAFF.

The CDR3 sequence is CASSLEPGLAVEQYF. The DNA for the CDR3 is TGTGCCAGCAGCTTAGAGCCGGGACTAGCGGTAGAGCAGTACTTC. The chain employs TRBV7-9 and TRBJ2-7, with 11 bases aligning to TRBD2. The V gene end was trimmed by 1 base and the J gene end by 7 bases; junction bases not matched to a gene: 6. Germline V gene lookup returns CDR1 SEHNR and CDR2 FQNEAQ (reference sequence). This CDR3 contains 15 residues.

CDR3 protein: CASSQEIRVGYEQYF. The CDR3 bases are TGTGCCAGCAGCCAAGAAATTCGAGTCGGCTACGAGCAGTACTTC. The J gene is TRBJ2-7, the V gene TRBV4-2; D is unclear. The CDR3 has 15 amino acids. In germline, CDR1 is LGHNA, CDR2 YNFKEQ. The ends were cut back, 0 bases at V and 3 bases at J, with 12 bases in the middle.